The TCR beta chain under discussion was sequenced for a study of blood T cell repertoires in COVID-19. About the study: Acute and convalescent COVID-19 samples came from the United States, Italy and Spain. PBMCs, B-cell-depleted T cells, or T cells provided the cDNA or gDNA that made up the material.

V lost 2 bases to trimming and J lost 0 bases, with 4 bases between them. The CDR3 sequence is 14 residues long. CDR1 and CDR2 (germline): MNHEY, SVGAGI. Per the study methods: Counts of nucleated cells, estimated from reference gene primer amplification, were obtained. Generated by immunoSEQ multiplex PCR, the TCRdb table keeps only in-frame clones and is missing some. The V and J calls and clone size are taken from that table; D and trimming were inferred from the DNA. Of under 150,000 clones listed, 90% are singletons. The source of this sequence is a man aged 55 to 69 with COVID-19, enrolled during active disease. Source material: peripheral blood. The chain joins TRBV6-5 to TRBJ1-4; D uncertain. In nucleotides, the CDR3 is TGTGCCAGCAGTTACAGCCCAACTAATGAAAAACTGTTTTTT. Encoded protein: CASSYSPTNEKLFF.